This T cell receptor (beta chain) was recorded in a study of a mutant IDH1 vaccine in newly diagnosed glioma. Study at large: The first vaccination came 4-6 weeks after radiotherapy alone, or with temozolomide cycles. Patients previously underwent radiotherapy, temozolomide, or both, and most underwent both.

Study results and limitations: Pseudoprogression showed no apparent link to changes in top peripheral T cell clonotypes.

In regard to this clone: The target antigen is unknown.

CDR1 MNHNS and CDR2 SASEGT come from the germline V gene. The junction had 11 bases not matched to a gene; V was cut back by 4 bases and J by 5 bases. The CDR3 loop spans 17 amino acids. Time point: week 5, during vaccination. What each vaccine dose contained was 300 ug of mutant IDH1 20-mer peptide, accompanied by topical imiquimod. New WHO grade 3 or 4 astrocytomas that were IDH1-mutant and ATRX-lost had been found in donors. Assay: immunoSEQ multiplex PCR; the TCRdb copy retains only in-frame clones and omits some. Of fewer than 65,000 clones listed, 80% to 85% are singletons. The source of this sequence is a man aged 25-40 years with glioma. The V and J genes are TRBV6-1 and TRBJ2-1, with TRBD2 matching over 10 bases. The specimen comprised PBMCs, sampled from a glioma patient whose treatment included an IDH1 peptide vaccine. The CDR3 here is CASSALSGGAINNEQFF. The CDR3 nucleotides are TGTGCCAGCAGTGCCCTAAGCGGGGGGGCAATAAACAATGAGCAGTTCTTC.